The entry below gives a single T cell receptor (beta chain) sequence along with its context. Its antigen is as yet unknown. V was pared by 5 bases and J by 3 bases, with 10 bases between. The CDR3 is 14 residues long. From germline, CDR1 is SGHNT and CDR2 YENEEA. Generated by immunoSEQ multiplex PCR, the TCRdb table keeps only in-frame clones and is missing some. This table has 150,000 to 200,000 clones, 75% to 90% appearing once. The data are from a study of cytomegalovirus exposure and HLA in healthy donors. Study information: The same platform as the approximately 730 first-cohort repertoires was used for the 120 validation repertoires, a later analysis reported.

Findings and caveats of the study: Cytomegalovirus association was listed for about 160 TCR beta chains.

This chain joins TRBV11-3 and TRBJ1-4, with unresolved D. The sample consisted of PBMCs. The receptor was derived from a man between 18 and 35 years old in good health and CMV-seropositive. CDR3 sequence: CASSPREANEKLFF. CDR3 DNA sequence: TGTGCCAGCAGCCCCCGGGAGGCTAATGAAAAACTGTTTTTT.